The sequence of this T cell receptor (beta chain) was determined in a study of T cells expressing NK-cell markers. The CDR3 runs to 16 residues. Germline V gene lookup returns CDR1 LGHDT and CDR2 YNNKEL (reference sequence). TCRdb reprocessed the 5' RACE reads and keeps a single row for each CDR3 protein, giving no DNA. Here the sample table reports about 110,000 distinct CDR3 sequences. Material for sequencing was blood T cells: a sorted CD56 or NKG2C T cell subset, CD4+ or CD8+ T cells, or bulk PBMC T cells (not recorded which). The chain employs TRBV3-1 and TRBJ1-2; TCRdb returns TRBD1, unconfirmable since there is no DNA. The sequence derives from a woman aged 18-70 years in good health. The CDR3 loop is CASSQDPRGWDYGYTF. Complete variable domain (other parts from reference TRBV3-1 and TRBJ1-2): DTAVSQTPKYLVTQMGNDKSIKCEQNLGHDTMYWYKQDSKKFLKIMFSYNNKELIINETVPNRFSPKSPDKAHLNLHINSLELGDSAVYFCASSQDPRGWDYGYTFGSGTRLTVV.